This T cell receptor (beta chain) emerged from a study of control samples from healthy donors and cancer patients. Trimming took 0 bases from V and 8 from J, leaving 13 bases between them. This CDR3 contains 14 residues. Germline lookup yields CDR1 MNHEY and CDR2 SVGAGI. Clones were read by immunoSEQ multiplex PCR, and TCRdb kept only the in-frame ones, dropping some. The sample holds about 92,000 clones, around 80% seen once. V gene TRBV6-5 combines with J gene TRBJ1-2; unclear D gene. The sequencing sample was made of blood. The receptor comes from a woman aged 55-69 years in good health. CDR3 residues: CASSYSRLGWGYTF. The CDR3 DNA follows: TGTGCCAGCAGTTACTCCCGGCTGGGGTGGGGCTACACCTTC.